The clone carrying this T cell receptor beta chain was counted a few times. Its matching antigen is unknown. The sample comes from a study of cytomegalovirus exposure and HLA in healthy donors. The overall study: There were 90 million to 140 million unique TCR beta sequences, drawn from roughly 200 million T cells, in an earlier analysis. Study-level results: Earlier analysis found most TCR beta V segments productive about 90% or about 30% of the time. When presence/absence was analysed, sequencing depth was taken to be roughly uniform across donors. Investigators reported around 150 TCR beta chains as tied to cytomegalovirus.

The PCR ran on 60 Vbeta and 13 Jbeta primers. Data came from immunoSEQ multiplex PCR; TCRdb stores just in-frame clones and leaves some out. Of 100,000 to 150,000 clones in the sample, about 10% were seen once. V lost 8 bases to trimming and J lost 2 bases; unmatched junction nucleotides: 8. The CDR3 has 15 residues. Germline loops: CDR1 SEHNR, CDR2 FQNEAQ (reference sequence). This receptor was identified in a woman aged 18-35 years in good health and CMV-seropositive. The gene calls are TRBV7-9 and TRBJ1-4, with 7 bases matching TRBD1. Specimen: PBMCs. Written as DNA, the CDR3 is TGTGCCAGCGGGGTCGACAGGGTGACTAATGAAAAACTGTTTTTT. As protein: CASGVDRVTNEKLFF.